Listed below are T cell receptor beta chains from one sample, sequenced in a study of cytomegalovirus exposure and HLA in healthy donors. Using immunoSEQ multiplex PCR, the repertoire was profiled, and TCRdb retains in-frame clones only, with some absent. The sample has approximately 70,000 clones, around 76% seen once. Sequences were obtained from PBMCs. The origin of the receptors is a man aged 50 or older in good health and CMV-seronegative. Both conserved end residues are part of each CDR3. A D gene is named only where the DNA matches it firmly. Clone size, where shown, is once, few, many, or a class for clones that have expanded.

>TRBJ2-7|.|TRBV6-1|.
TGTGCCAGCAGTGAAGAGGTGGGAGCCTCTGTCTACGAGCAGTACTTC
CASSEEVGASVYEQYF
>TRBJ2-2|TRBD2|TRBV5-1|.
TGCGCCAGCAGCTTGGGGAGCGGGGGAGCCACCGGGGAGCTGTTTTTT
CASSLGSGGATGELFF
>TRBJ2-7|.|TRBV28|.
TGTGCCAGCAGTTTCTTGGGGCCAAGCTCCTACGAGCAGTACTTC
CASSFLGPSSYEQYF
>TRBJ1-3|.|TRBV9|.
TGTGCCAGCAGCGCTGGACTTTCAGAACTTGGAAACACCATATATTTT
CASSAGLSELGNTIYF
>TRBJ2-7|TRBD1|TRBV10-2|.
TGCGCCAGCGGACTTTATACAGGGGGCAACGAGCAGTACTTC
CASGLYTGGNEQYF
>TRBJ2-7|TRBD2|TRBV4-2|.
TGTGCCAGCAGCCAAGATTACAGCGGGAGCTACGAGCAGTACTTC
CASSQDYSGSYEQYF
>TRBJ1-3|.|TRBV7-8|.
TGTGCCAGCAGCCGAACGGACTTATCTGGAAACACCATATATTTT
CASSRTDLSGNTIYF
>TRBJ1-5|.|TRBV28|.
TGTGCCAGCAGTTTTTACAGGGATAATCAGCCCCAGCATTTT
CASSFYRDNQPQHF
>TRBJ2-5|.|TRBV5-6|.
TGTGCCAGCAGCTTGTCTGCGGGGGCGAGGTCCAAAAAAGAGCAGTACTTC
CASSLSAGARSKKEQYF
>TRBJ2-5|TRBD1|TRBV9|.
TGTGCCAGCAGCTCGGGGGTTGGGACAGGGGGCCCAAAGACCCAGTACTTC
CASSSGVGTGGPKTQYF
>TRBJ1-2|.|TRBV5-6|.
TGTGCCAGCAGCCGGACGGGGGTTTCGGCTAACTATGGCTACACCTTC
CASSRTGVSANYGYTF
>TRBJ1-2|TRBD1|TRBV6-1|.
TGTGCCAGCAGCGAGGGACAGGGGACCGGCTACACCTTC
CASSEGQGTGYTF
>TRBJ2-4|TRBD2|TRBV12-5|.
TGTGCTAGTGCCCTAGCGGACATTCAGTACTTC
CASALADIQYF
>TRBJ2-1|TRBD2|TRBV13|.
TGTGCCAGCAGCTCTAGCGGAGCCTTCTACAATGAGCAGTTCTTC
CASSSSGAFYNEQFF
>TRBJ2-5|.|TRBV7-3|once
TGTGCCAGCAGCTTATCTTCCGCACGGGAGACCCAGTACTTC
CASSLSSARETQYF
>TRBJ1-6|TRBD1|TRBV19|.
TGTGCCAGTAGTTCCATGGGGGACAGGATGTTTTTT
CASSSMGDRMFF
>TRBJ2-3|TRBD2|TRBV11-2|few
TGTGCCAGCAGGGGGACTAGCGGGAGGACCCCAGATACGCAGTATTTT
CASRGTSGRTPDTQYF
>TRBJ1-2|.|TRBV28|.
TGTGCCAGCAGTTTATCAGGGGAGGGCTATGGCTACACCTTC
CASSLSGEGYGYTF
>TRBJ1-1|.|TRBV11-2|few
TGTGCCAGCAGCTTAGGCCTGGGGGGGAACACTGAAGCTTTCTTT
CASSLGLGGNTEAFF
>TRBJ1-1|TRBD1|TRBV19|.
TGTGCCATCGACTCAGGGGGCCGTCACACTGAAGCTTTCTTT
CAIDSGGRHTEAFF
>TRBJ1-1|.|TRBV30|.
TGTGCCTGCACACCGAACACTGAAGCTTTCTTT
CACTPNTEAFF
>TRBJ2-1|.|TRBV7-7|.
TGTGCTAGCAGCCGGGGACTTAGCTCCTACAATGAGCAGTTCTTC
CASSRGLSSYNEQFF
>TRBJ2-2|TRBD1|TRBV11-3|.
TGTGCCAGCAGCCCTCGGACAGGGGGCGTACCCGGGGAGCTGTTTTTT
CASSPRTGGVPGELFF
>TRBJ2-6|.|TRBV6-1|.
TGTGCCAGCAGTGAACGGGGGTTCGGGGCCAACGTCCTGACTTTC
CASSERGFGANVLTF
>TRBJ2-1|TRBD2|TRBV25-1|.
TGTGCCAGCAGTGATCTCTCGGCTAGCGGGGGTTGGAATGAGCAGTTCTTC
CASSDLSASGGWNEQFF
>TRBJ1-2|TRBD1|TRBV13|.
TGTGCCAGCAGCCTAGGCACGGACAGGGGCTACTATGGCTACACCTTC
CASSLGTDRGYYGYTF
>TRBJ2-6|.|TRBV5-1|.
TGCGCCAGCAGCAAAGGGGTTACTGGGGCCAACGTCCTGACTTTC
CASSKGVTGANVLTF
>TRBJ2-3|.|TRBV29-1|.
TGCAGCGTTGATCGGCGGGGTAGCACAGATACGCAGTATTTT
CSVDRRGSTDTQYF
>TRBJ2-7|TRBD1|TRBV9|.
TGTGCCACCTCGACAGGGCCCCTGAGTTACGAGCAGTACTTC
CATSTGPLSYEQYF
>TRBJ1-4|TRBD1|TRBV11-2|.
TGTGCCAGCAGCCGAACCTCTGGCAGAGGGGGCGATGAAAAACTGTTTTTT
CASSRTSGRGGDEKLFF
>TRBJ2-1|.|TRBV30|.
TGTGCCTGGACCAGAGGGTCCACCTACAATGAGCAGTTCTTC
CAWTRGSTYNEQFF
>TRBJ1-1|TRBD1|TRBV5-1|once
TGCGCCAGCAGCACAGGGGACAGAGCCGCGAACACTGAAGCTTTCTTT
CASSTGDRAANTEAFF
>TRBJ2-7|TRBD1|TRBV5-6|.
TGTGCCAGCAGCTTGGATCCACCGACAGGGGGCGGTAAGCAGTACTTC
CASSLDPPTGGGKQYF
>TRBJ1-1|.|TRBV7-9|.
TGTGCCAGCTGCAAAGTACAGAACACTGAAGCTTTCTTT
CASCKVQNTEAFF
>TRBJ2-3|TRBD1|TRBV7-9|once
TGTGCCAGCAGCAGTAACAGGGGGCGGACAGATACGCAGTATTTT
CASSSNRGRTDTQYF
>TRBJ2-7|TRBD1|TRBV12-5|.
TGTGCTAGTGGTTTGGCGAACGGGACAGGGGATTGCCACGAGCAGTACTTC
CASGLANGTGDCHEQYF
>TRBJ1-2|TRBD1|TRBV27|.
TGTGCCAGCAGTTCAGGAGGACAGGGTAGGGGCTACACCTTC
CASSSGGQGRGYTF
>TRBJ1-2|.|TRBV28|.
TGTGCCAGCAGTCGGCCTGGACAGTTTTCTGGCTACACCTTC
CASSRPGQFSGYTF
>TRBJ2-1|.|TRBV21-1|.
TGTGCCAGCAGCAGAGAGGCAGGGTTTCATTCTTGGGCAGAATACAATGAGCAGTTCTTC
CASSREAGFHSWAEYNEQFF
>TRBJ1-1|TRBD1|TRBV5-1|few
TGCGCCAGCAGTCTTGGGGACAGTGTTGGGACTGAAGCTTTCTTT
CASSLGDSVGTEAFF
>TRBJ2-1|.|TRBV7-9|.
TGTGCCAGCAGCTTAAACGGGGAAATCTTC
CASSLNGEIF
>TRBJ1-2|TRBD1|TRBV7-9|.
TGTGCCAGCAGCCCGACCCGGGACAGGGGGCTTAGCTATGGCTACACCTTC
CASSPTRDRGLSYGYTF